Listed below are T cell receptor beta chains from one sample, sequenced in a study of T cells in Graves' hyperthyroidism and ophthalmopathy. TCRdb redid the calling of the multiplex PCR reads with MiXCR, one entry per CDR3 protein. The sample holds about 610,000 distinct CDR3 sequences, roughly 15% seen once. Sequencing input: blood. The receptors originated from a woman in her thirties or forties with Graves' ophthalmopathy. The conserved cysteine and the conserved F or W are not part of the CDR3 here.

j_call v_call cdr3_aa
TRBJ2-2 TRBV27 ASSLQRTAPLVPGELF
TRBJ1-2 TRBV29-1 SVEGRVKGGYT
TRBJ2-7 TRBV3-1 ASSHGLSYEQY
TRBJ2-7 TRBV11-2 ASSLAPTGVGEQY
TRBJ1-3 TRBV5-5 ASSFRENAGNTIY
TRBJ1-2 TRBV20-1 SARASSRAGYT
TRBJ1-1 TRBV27 ASRQGSGTEAF
TRBJ1-2 TRBV12-3/TRBV12-4 ASSLTGDNYGYT
TRBJ2-3 TRBV30 AWSGVAGVGGDTQY
TRBJ2-2 TRBV29-1 SVEAETGGASGELF
TRBJ2-5 TRBV4-3 ASSQDLLAGGGGETQY
TRBJ2-7 TRBV12-3/TRBV12-4 ASSSLEGTYEQY
TRBJ2-7 TRBV28 ASSLSRDRTNEQY
TRBJ1-2 TRBV6-5 ASSFRRTSNYGYT
TRBJ2-2 TRBV15 ATGSGTTFGELF
TRBJ1-6 TRBV3-1 ASSPRTAPNSPLH
TRBJ2-2 TRBV5-1 ASSLGGADGELF
TRBJ2-2 TRBV27 ASSLLETGTGELF
TRBJ1-2 TRBV5-1 ASSLDRDTRRLTYGYT
TRBJ1-3 TRBV27 ASSLSGFSGNTIY
TRBJ2-7 TRBV20-1 SAKREDYEQY
TRBJ1-5 TRBV6-1 ASSEGIPEPQH
TRBJ2-2 TRBV11-2 ASSLRTSGYPGELF
TRBJ1-5 TRBV6-1 ASRAGGSNQPQH
TRBJ1-5 TRBV28 ASRTTGFGQPQH
TRBJ2-7 TRBV6-2/TRBV6-3 ASKDGGRYEQY
TRBJ2-5 TRBV6-5 ASSYDGTGNSETQY
TRBJ1-2 TRBV7-8 ASSLGHRGEGYT
TRBJ2-7 TRBV28 ASSNGLAGSYEQY
TRBJ2-5 TRBV19 ASSIPGLAGAQETQY
TRBJ1-4 TRBV25-1 ASRGQGGEKLF
TRBJ2-5 TRBV20-1 SARPTLNQETQY
TRBJ2-5 TRBV28 ASMLTGRLTQY
TRBJ2-2 TRBV20-1 SAWGLAGAVGELF
TRBJ1-1 TRBV5-1 ASSPGPENTEAF
TRBJ1-5 TRBV28 ASGTGSWQPQH
TRBJ1-5 TRBV11-3 ASSLSTGGECNQPQH
TRBJ2-5 TRBV4-2 ASSEGLAGGETQY
TRBJ1-5 TRBV5-1 ASSLEGGDNQPQH
TRBJ1-2 TRBV5-1 ASRASTGTPYGYT
TRBJ2-7 TRBV5-1 ASSTNRGGGYSYEQY
TRBJ1-5 TRBV27 ASSPSKPGNQPQH
TRBJ1-2 TRBV19 ASSTGQTYGYT
TRBJ2-2 TRBV5-1 ASSPAGDFTGELF
TRBJ1-5 TRBV28 ASRTQGSHQPQH
TRBJ1-2 TRBV18 ASSPGGQGAAYGYT
TRBJ1-1 TRBV6-2/TRBV6-3 ASSPNQDNTEAF